This is a list of T cell receptor beta chains from one sample in a study of blood T cell repertoires in COVID-19. Profiled with immunoSEQ multiplex PCR; TCRdb holds only in-frame clones, not every one. This sample has around 260,000 clones; around 85% occur once, and the top ten carry 0.75% to 0.95%. The specimen was peripheral blood. These receptors were obtained from a human donor with COVID-19, enrolled during active disease. The donor label of this sample is uncertain. CDR3s include the opening cysteine and the closing phenylalanine or tryptophan. A D gene is named only where the DNA matches it firmly. The size of a clone is reported for some rows only, either as once, few or many, or as a class for expanded clones.

V gene: TRBV5-1
CDR3 length: 14
clone size: -
D gene: -
J gene: TRBJ1-4
CDR3 protein: CASSLEGDPEKLFF
CDR3 DNA: TGCGCCAGCAGCTTGGAGGGGGACCCTGAAAAACTGTTTTTT

V gene: TRBV7-8
CDR3 length: 16
clone size: -
D gene: -
J gene: TRBJ2-7
CDR3 protein: CASSLEGTPLIYEQYF
CDR3 DNA: TGTGCCAGCAGCCTCGAAGGGACTCCGTTGATCTACGAGCAGTACTTC

V gene: TRBV7-3
CDR3 length: 15
clone size: -
D gene: -
J gene: TRBJ2-1
CDR3 protein: CASRFQDYSYNEQFF
CDR3 DNA: TGTGCCAGCCGATTCCAGGACTACTCCTACAATGAGCAGTTCTTC

V gene: TRBV6-5
CDR3 length: 13
clone size: -
D gene: -
J gene: TRBJ2-1
CDR3 protein: CASKPSSYNEQFF
CDR3 DNA: TGTGCCAGCAAACCGAGCTCCTACAATGAGCAGTTCTTC

V gene: TRBV5-1
CDR3 length: 15
clone size: -
D gene: -
J gene: TRBJ2-2
CDR3 protein: CASSLGAVNTGELFF
CDR3 DNA: TGCGCCAGCTCCCTAGGGGCGGTGAACACCGGGGAGCTGTTTTTT

V gene: TRBV6-5
CDR3 length: 14
clone size: -
D gene: -
J gene: TRBJ1-6
CDR3 protein: CASTADGGNSPLHF
CDR3 DNA: TGTGCCAGCACAGCGGATGGGGGGAATTCACCCCTCCACTTT

V gene: TRBV10-3
CDR3 length: 12
clone size: once
D gene: TRBD1
J gene: TRBJ1-2
CDR3 protein: CAINVGQASYTF
CDR3 DNA: TGTGCCATCAACGTAGGACAGGCAAGCTACACCTTC

V gene: TRBV6-2/TRBV6-3
CDR3 length: 15
clone size: -
D gene: TRBD1
J gene: TRBJ2-7
CDR3 protein: CASSLLRTGFYEQYF
CDR3 DNA: TGTGCCAGCAGCCTTCTAAGGACAGGGTTCTACGAGCAGTACTTC

V gene: TRBV7-2
CDR3 length: 14
clone size: -
D gene: -
J gene: TRBJ2-3
CDR3 protein: CASTPGGRGDTQYF
CDR3 DNA: TGTGCCAGCACCCCTGGGGGGAGAGGAGATACGCAGTATTTT

V gene: TRBV2
CDR3 length: 15
clone size: -
D gene: TRBD1
J gene: TRBJ1-2
CDR3 protein: CASSWTGGANYGYTF
CDR3 DNA: TGTGCCAGCAGTTGGACAGGGGGAGCTAACTATGGCTACACCTTC

V gene: TRBV7-8
CDR3 length: 16
clone size: -
D gene: TRBD2
J gene: TRBJ2-2
CDR3 protein: CASSQRRLAGTGELFF
CDR3 DNA: TGTGCCAGCAGCCAACGCCGGTTAGCGGGGACCGGGGAGCTGTTTTTT

V gene: TRBV28
CDR3 length: 16
clone size: -
D gene: TRBD1
J gene: TRBJ2-3
CDR3 protein: CASNFQTGGRTDTQYF
CDR3 DNA: TGTGCCAGCAATTTCCAGACAGGGGGTCGCACAGATACGCAGTATTTT

V gene: TRBV7-2
CDR3 length: 16
clone size: -
D gene: -
J gene: TRBJ2-3
CDR3 protein: CASSLGAAGGADTQYF
CDR3 DNA: TGTGCCAGCAGCCTGGGGGCGGCCGGTGGTGCAGATACGCAGTATTTT

V gene: TRBV11-3
CDR3 length: 15
clone size: -
D gene: -
J gene: TRBJ2-3
CDR3 protein: CASSLGFPGEDTQYF
CDR3 DNA: TGTGCCAGCAGTTTAGGATTCCCGGGTGAAGATACGCAGTATTTT

V gene: TRBV30
CDR3 length: 13
clone size: -
D gene: -
J gene: TRBJ1-6
CDR3 protein: CAWRRERDSPLHF
CDR3 DNA: TGTGCCTGGAGAAGGGAGAGGGATTCACCCCTCCACTTT

V gene: TRBV2
CDR3 length: 15
clone size: few
D gene: -
J gene: TRBJ1-2
CDR3 protein: CASSELSPRGDGYTF
CDR3 DNA: TGTGCCAGCAGTGAACTCTCTCCCAGGGGAGATGGCTACACCTTC

V gene: TRBV5-1
CDR3 length: 15
clone size: -
D gene: TRBD1
J gene: TRBJ1-1
CDR3 protein: CASSPGTGKNTEAFF
CDR3 DNA: TGCGCCAGCAGCCCGGGGACAGGGAAGAACACTGAAGCTTTCTTT

V gene: TRBV5-4
CDR3 length: 17
clone size: -
D gene: TRBD1
J gene: TRBJ1-2
CDR3 protein: CASSSGQGPLLKYGYTF
CDR3 DNA: TGTGCCAGCAGCTCAGGACAGGGGCCCCTTTTAAAGTATGGCTACACCTTC

V gene: TRBV19
CDR3 length: 15
clone size: -
D gene: TRBD2
J gene: TRBJ2-2
CDR3 protein: CASSKREEWVGELFF
CDR3 DNA: TGTGCCAGTAGTAAGCGGGAGGAATGGGTCGGGGAGCTGTTTTTT

V gene: TRBV5-1
CDR3 length: 16
clone size: -
D gene: TRBD1
J gene: TRBJ1-1
CDR3 protein: CASSIDRGLGNTEAFF
CDR3 DNA: TGCGCCAGCAGTATTGACAGGGGGCTGGGGAACACTGAAGCTTTCTTT

V gene: TRBV7-8
CDR3 length: 15
clone size: -
D gene: TRBD1
J gene: TRBJ2-7
CDR3 protein: CASSYRTGGFYEQYF
CDR3 DNA: TGTGCCAGCAGTTATAGGACAGGGGGCTTCTACGAGCAGTACTTC

V gene: TRBV6-1
CDR3 length: 18
clone size: -
D gene: TRBD1
J gene: TRBJ1-6
CDR3 protein: CASSEGDRVGSYNSPLHF
CDR3 DNA: TGTGCCAGCAGTGAAGGAGACAGGGTGGGCTCCTATAATTCACCCCTCCACTTT

V gene: TRBV3-1/TRBV3-2
CDR3 length: 13
clone size: -
D gene: TRBD1
J gene: TRBJ1-1
CDR3 protein: CASSQVIDRGDFF
CDR3 DNA: TGTGCCAGCAGCCAAGTCATTGACAGGGGGGATTTCTTT

V gene: TRBV7-2
CDR3 length: 13
clone size: -
D gene: -
J gene: TRBJ1-1
CDR3 protein: CASSLRGGAEAFF
CDR3 DNA: TGTGCCAGCAGCTTACGCGGGGGCGCTGAAGCTTTCTTT

V gene: TRBV30
CDR3 length: 16
clone size: -
D gene: -
J gene: TRBJ1-4
CDR3 protein: CAWSDDPGPTNEKLFF
CDR3 DNA: TGTGCCTGGAGTGACGATCCAGGCCCAACTAATGAAAAACTGTTTTTT

V gene: TRBV10-2
CDR3 length: 15
clone size: -
D gene: TRBD1
J gene: TRBJ2-7
CDR3 protein: CASSAPGQGAYEQYF
CDR3 DNA: TGCGCCAGCAGTGCACCGGGACAGGGGGCCTACGAGCAGTACTTC

V gene: TRBV28
CDR3 length: 13
clone size: once
D gene: -
J gene: TRBJ2-7
CDR3 protein: CASHTYRAYEQYF
CDR3 DNA: TGTGCCAGCCACACCTACAGGGCCTACGAGCAGTACTTC

V gene: TRBV7-3
CDR3 length: 16
clone size: -
D gene: TRBD1
J gene: TRBJ1-1
CDR3 protein: CASSIIDRGPPSEAFF
CDR3 DNA: TGTGCCAGCAGCATCATTGACAGGGGCCCTCCGTCTGAAGCTTTCTTT

V gene: TRBV19
CDR3 length: 14
clone size: -
D gene: -
J gene: TRBJ2-5
CDR3 protein: CASKSRGGEETQYF
CDR3 DNA: TGTGCCAGTAAAAGTCGAGGGGGGGAAGAGACCCAGTACTTC

V gene: TRBV10-3
CDR3 length: 13
clone size: -
D gene: -
J gene: TRBJ1-1
CDR3 protein: CAISEYEGAEAFF
CDR3 DNA: TGTGCCATCAGCGAATATGAGGGCGCTGAAGCTTTCTTT

V gene: TRBV6-5
CDR3 length: 14
clone size: -
D gene: TRBD2
J gene: TRBJ2-7
CDR3 protein: CASRWGGTAYEQYF
CDR3 DNA: TGTGCCAGCAGGTGGGGGGGAACCGCCTACGAGCAGTACTTC

V gene: TRBV11-2
CDR3 length: 15
clone size: -
D gene: -
J gene: TRBJ1-2
CDR3 protein: CASSPAGGVGYGYTF
CDR3 DNA: TGTGCCAGCAGCCCCGCGGGGGGGGTGGGCTATGGCTACACCTTC

V gene: TRBV2
CDR3 length: 13
clone size: -
D gene: TRBD1
J gene: TRBJ1-5
CDR3 protein: CASRGTGRQPQHF
CDR3 DNA: TGTGCCAGCAGGGGGACAGGGAGACAGCCCCAGCATTTT

V gene: TRBV7-2
CDR3 length: 16
clone size: -
D gene: TRBD2
J gene: TRBJ2-7
CDR3 protein: CASSLRASGRVYEQYF
CDR3 DNA: TGTGCCAGCAGCTTACGGGCTAGCGGGAGGGTATACGAGCAGTACTTC

V gene: TRBV19
CDR3 length: 16
clone size: -
D gene: TRBD2
J gene: TRBJ2-1
CDR3 protein: CASSGLAGGPGNEQFF
CDR3 DNA: TGTGCCAGTAGTGGCCTAGCGGGAGGGCCGGGAAATGAGCAGTTCTTC

V gene: TRBV3-1/TRBV3-2
CDR3 length: 13
clone size: -
D gene: -
J gene: TRBJ1-1
CDR3 protein: CASSQGRNTEAFF
CDR3 DNA: TGTGCCAGCAGCCAAGGCAGGAACACTGAAGCTTTCTTT

V gene: TRBV7-2
CDR3 length: 14
clone size: -
D gene: -
J gene: TRBJ1-1
CDR3 protein: CASSLGLMNTEAFF
CDR3 DNA: TGTGCCAGCAGTCTTGGACTGATGAACACTGAAGCTTTCTTT

V gene: TRBV19
CDR3 length: 14
clone size: -
D gene: TRBD1
J gene: TRBJ2-5
CDR3 protein: CASSTKGAGETQYF
CDR3 DNA: TGTGCCAGTAGTACGAAGGGGGCTGGGGAGACCCAGTACTTC

V gene: TRBV19
CDR3 length: 13
clone size: -
D gene: -
J gene: TRBJ1-5
CDR3 protein: CASSIRFNQPQHF
CDR3 DNA: TGTGCCAGTAGTATCAGGTTCAATCAGCCCCAGCATTTT

V gene: TRBV6-1
CDR3 length: 17
clone size: -
D gene: TRBD1
J gene: TRBJ1-5
CDR3 protein: CASSGEPGQGQGQPQHF
CDR3 DNA: TGTGCCAGCAGTGGCGAACCGGGACAGGGTCAAGGACAGCCCCAGCATTTT

V gene: TRBV9
CDR3 length: 15
clone size: -
D gene: TRBD1
J gene: TRBJ1-1
CDR3 protein: CASSSSGTGNTEAFF
CDR3 DNA: TGTGCCAGCAGCTCATCCGGGACAGGGAACACTGAAGCTTTCTTT

V gene: TRBV3-1/TRBV3-2
CDR3 length: 20
clone size: -
D gene: TRBD1
J gene: TRBJ2-7
CDR3 protein: CASSQEGVWQGEAPRGEQYF
CDR3 DNA: TGTGCCAGCAGCCAAGAGGGGGTGTGGCAGGGCGAGGCCCCCAGGGGGGAGCAGTACTTC

V gene: TRBV7-6
CDR3 length: 14
clone size: -
D gene: -
J gene: TRBJ2-2
CDR3 protein: CASSGEIRTGELFF
CDR3 DNA: TGTGCCAGCAGCGGGGAGATACGCACCGGGGAGCTGTTTTTT

V gene: TRBV7-3
CDR3 length: 16
clone size: -
D gene: -
J gene: TRBJ2-1
CDR3 protein: CASSLNSWVANNEQFF
CDR3 DNA: TGTGCCAGCAGCTTAAATAGTTGGGTAGCGAACAATGAGCAGTTCTTC

V gene: TRBV9
CDR3 length: 15
clone size: -
D gene: TRBD1
J gene: TRBJ2-5
CDR3 protein: CASSERGQGSETQYF
CDR3 DNA: TGTGCCAGCAGCGAAAGAGGACAGGGAAGCGAGACCCAGTACTTC